Below are 29 T cell receptor beta chains sequenced from a single sample in a study of blood T cell repertoires in COVID-19. TCRdb keeps only in-frame clones here, not all; method: immunoSEQ multiplex PCR. The data hold approximately 100,000 clones, with approximately 89% observed a single time. Material for sequencing was peripheral blood. These receptors were taken from a man aged 60 to 75 with acute or convalescent COVID-19.

V gene TRBV6-6 combines with J gene TRBJ1-2; D is unclear. The V gene lost 6 bases and the J gene lost 4 bases, with 15 bases spanning the gap. Germline CDR1 and CDR2: MNHNY and SVGAGI (reference sequence). The CDR3 extends over 14 amino acids. The CDR3 DNA reads as TGTGCCAGCAGCCCCCGGGCGGCGGGCTATGGCTACACCTTC. It is translated as CASSPRAAGYGYTF.

This chain joins TRBV7-9 and TRBJ1-2; D perhaps matches TRBD1 (5 bases). CDR1 SEHNR and CDR2 FQNEAQ come from the germline V gene (reference sequence). CDR3 length equals 17 residues. Trimming removed 3 bases from V and 4 bases from J, with 21 bases in between. CDR3 sequence reads: CASSFRGGVRTPYGYTF. The CDR3 coding sequence is TGTGCCAGCAGCTTCCGCGGGGGGGTGAGGACACCCTATGGCTACACCTTC.

The V gene is TRBV9, the J gene TRBJ1-3; D gene uncertain. V lost 7 bases and J lost 0, with 11 bases in between. The CDR3 length is 14 residues. Germline V gene data show CDR1 as SGDLS and CDR2 as YYNGEE. The CDR3 is CASCRDFSGNTIYF. The CDR3, as DNA: TGTGCCAGCTGCCGGGATTTCTCTGGAAACACCATATATTTT.

CDR3 sequence: CASSLIDEQFF. CDR3 bases: TGTGCCAGCAGCTTAATCGATGAGCAGTTCTTC. This chain joins TRBV11-3 and TRBJ2-1; D is ambiguous. Germline values: CDR1 SGHNT, CDR2 YENEEA. The V and J ends lost 2 bases and 8 bases respectively, with 4 bases between them. The CDR3 runs 11 residues. The whole variable domain, remainder taken from reference TRBV11-3 and TRBJ2-1, is EAGVVQSPRYKIIEKKQPVAFWCNPISGHNTLYWYLQNLGQGPELLIRYENEEAVDDSQLPKDRFSAERLKGVDSTLKIQPAELGDSAVYLCASSLIDEQFFGPGTRLTVL.

The V and J genes are TRBV6-6 and TRBJ1-5; no reliable D call. The germline gives CDR1 MNHNY, CDR2 SVGAGI (reference sequence). This CDR3 comprises 15 residues. V gave up 6 bases and J gave up 3 bases, with 15 bases separating them. CDR3: CASRSSQLYNQPQHF. Written as DNA, the CDR3 is TGTGCCAGCAGGAGTTCGCAACTCTACAATCAGCCCCAGCATTTT.

This clone was found once. The chain carries TRBV9 and TRBJ1-1; D is uncertain. Germline V gene sequence: CDR1 SGDLS, CDR2 YYNGEE. The CDR3 has 13 amino acids. Trimming pared 0 bases from V and 3 bases from J, leaving 6 bases between. CDR3 region: CASSVAGYTEAFF. CDR3 nucleotides: TGTGCCAGCAGCGTAGCTGGCTACACTGAAGCTTTCTTT.

The chain carries TRBV13 and TRBJ2-5; D uncertain. V dropped 2 bases and J dropped 1 base, with 8 bases sitting between them. Germline loops: CDR1 PRHDT, CDR2 FYEKMQ (reference sequence). The CDR3 is 14 residues long. The CDR3 DNA is TGTGCCAGCAGCTTATGGCCAGGCCAAGAGACCCAGTACTTC. It encodes CASSLWPGQETQYF.

The chain joins TRBV11-2 to TRBJ1-6; 7 positions match TRBD1. This CDR3 has 14 amino acids. Germline V gene sequence: CDR1 SGHAT, CDR2 FQNNGV. The junction had 6 bases not matched to a gene; V was cut back by 6 bases and J by 7 bases. The CDR3 DNA reads TGTGCCAGCAGTCGACGGGACAGCAATTCACCCCTCCACTTT. It yields the protein CASSRRDSNSPLHF.

The chain combines TRBV6-5 with TRBJ2-7; D gene uncertain. Germline CDR1 MNHEY, CDR2 SVGAGI. The CDR3 totals 14 residues. V was trimmed by 8 bases and J by 6 bases, leaving 20 bases between them. CDR3 protein: CASETRLLESEQYF. The DNA for the CDR3 is TGTGCCAGCGAAACTCGCCTTCTCGAGAGCGAGCAGTACTTC.

J is TRBJ1-2 and V is TRBV7-2; 8 bases are a match to TRBD1. Germline CDR1 and CDR2: SGHTA and FQGNSA. V gave up 0 bases and J gave up 7 bases; unmatched junction bases: 4. The CDR3 has 14 residues. CDR3 region: CASSLARQGFGYTF. The CDR3 DNA reads as TGTGCCAGCAGCTTAGCGCGACAGGGGTTTGGCTACACCTTC.

The genes are TRBV12-5 and TRBJ2-3; a possible D gene is TRBD2 (6 bases). CDR1 is LGHNT, CDR2 FRNRAP, per germline. The CDR3 is made up of 16 amino acids. Trimming cost V 4 bases and J 0 bases, with 14 bases left between them. The CDR3 coding sequence is TGTGCTAGTGGTTGGGGGACTGGCATCAGCACAGATACGCAGTATTTT. It encodes CASGWGTGISTDTQYF.

The chain links TRBV4-2 to TRBJ1-1; D might be TRBD1 (6 bases). CDR3 length: 17 residues. Germline CDR1 and CDR2: LGHNA and YNFKEQ. Trimming took 0 bases from V and 0 from J, leaving 14 bases between them. The CDR3 region is CASSQDRDRYMNTEAFF. The CDR3 DNA follows: TGTGCCAGCAGCCAAGATCGTGACAGGTACATGAACACTGAAGCTTTCTTT.

This clone has just one count. The chain employs TRBV5-5 and TRBJ1-2; 10 bases are shared with TRBD1. The CDR3 is made up of 14 amino acids. Germline CDR1 SGHKS, CDR2 YYEKEE (reference sequence). With 5 bases clipped from V and 6 bases from J, the junction kept 7 bases outside the gene matches. The CDR3, as DNA: TGTGCCAGCAGGAACATAGGACAGGGGGATGGCTACACCTTC. Translating it yields CASRNIGQGDGYTF.

The chain has TRBV3-1 (or the pseudogene TRBV3-2) and TRBJ1-2; 8 nucleotides align to TRBD1. Trimming took 1 base from V and 4 from J; bases not matched to a gene: 2. The CDR3 consists of 14 residues. Germline V CDR1 and CDR2: LGHDT, YNNKEL (reference sequence). The CDR3 reads CASSQGGQGYGYTF. The CDR3 DNA reads TGTGCCAGCAGCCAAGGAGGACAGGGCTATGGCTACACCTTC.

The CDR3, as DNA: TGTGCCAGCAGTTCCAGGGACAGGCAGAACACTGAAGCTTTCTTT. This gives the protein CASSSRDRQNTEAFF. The rearrangement joins TRBV27 to TRBJ1-1, with TRBD1 matching over 8 bases. In germline, CDR1 is MNHEY, CDR2 SMNVEV (reference sequence). V trimming: 4 bases; J trimming: 1 base; junction bases outside the gene matches: 5. The CDR3 sequence is 15 residues long.

This clone was observed a single time. The chain employs TRBV29-1 and TRBJ2-5; D unclear. CDR3 length: 11 residues. Trimming cost V 4 bases and J 1 base, with 4 bases left between them. The germline CDR1 and CDR2 sequences are SQVTM and ANQGSEA. This CDR3 reads CSVGPQETQYF. The CDR3 nucleotides read TGCAGCGTTGGGCCCCAAGAGACCCAGTACTTC.

The V and J genes are TRBV5-1 and TRBJ1-2, with D maybe TRBD1 (6 bases). Per the germline V gene, CDR1 is SGHRS and CDR2 is YFSETQ. This CDR3 region has 15 residues. The germline V and J ends were trimmed by 0 bases and 6 bases, with 15 bases remaining between them. CDR3 sequence reads: CASSLGPSGADGYTF. In DNA form, the CDR3 reads TGCGCCAGCAGCTTGGGGCCCTCAGGGGCAGATGGCTACACCTTC.

J is TRBJ2-1 and V is TRBV19; 8 bases are a match to TRBD1. V was pared by 3 bases and J by 6 bases, with 10 bases of the junction left unmatched. The length of the CDR3 is 16 residues. From germline, CDR1 is LNHDA and CDR2 SQIVND (reference sequence). The CDR3: CASSIDRGARPNEQFF. CDR3 nucleotides: TGTGCCAGTAGTATTGACAGGGGTGCTAGGCCCAATGAGCAGTTCTTC.

V gene TRBV19 combines with J gene TRBJ1-1; TRBD1 matches at 7 bases. The CDR3 is made up of 15 amino acids. The ends lost 5 bases at V and 1 base at J; junction bases unmatched: 7. The V gene's germline CDR1 is LNHDA and CDR2 SQIVND (reference sequence). The CDR3 loop is CASSPVGQTNTEAFF. The CDR3 nucleotides are TGTGCCAGTAGTCCAGTGGGACAGACGAACACTGAAGCTTTCTTT. The full variable domain, rest sourced from reference TRBV19 and TRBJ1-1, is DGGITQSPKYLFRKEGQNVTLSCEQNLNHDAMYWYRQDPGQGLRLIYYSQIVNDFQKGDIAEGYSVSREKKESFPLTVTSAQKNPTAFYLCASSPVGQTNTEAFFGQGTRLTVV.

The chain uses TRBV28 and TRBJ2-7, with 9 nucleotides matching TRBD2. V lost 8 bases and J lost 6; bases outside the gene matches: 14. The CDR3 contains 15 residues. CDR1 is MDHEN and CDR2 is SYDVKM in the germline V gene. CDR3 DNA: TGTGCCAGCTTCAGCGCGGGAGGGGGGACGGGCGAGCAGTACTTC. It translates to CASFSAGGGTGEQYF.

This clone was counted a single time. The chain uses TRBV5-1 and TRBJ2-1; 8 bases are shared with TRBD1. The junction had 11 bases not matched to a gene; V was cut back by 3 bases and J by 3 bases. The CDR3 totals 17 residues. Germline CDR1 SGHRS, CDR2 YFSETQ. The chain's CDR3 is CASSSGPQGAVYNEQFF. The CDR3 bases are TGCGCCAGCAGCTCGGGACCTCAGGGGGCGGTCTACAATGAGCAGTTCTTC.

The CDR3 reads CASSYRRENTEAFF. Written as DNA, the CDR3 is TGTGCCAGCAGTTACCGTCGGGAGAACACTGAAGCTTTCTTT. The chain combines TRBV6-5 with TRBJ1-1; unclear D gene. The CDR3 covers 14 residues. The V end lost 2 bases, the J end lost 1 base, and 8 bases lay between the germline ends. Germline CDR1 reads MNHEY; CDR2 reads SVGAGI.

This clone was seen once. This rearrangement joins TRBV7-9 to TRBJ1-3; no definite D call. Trimming left V 6 bases short and J 0 bases short, with 9 bases between. CDR3 length: 14 amino acids. The germline V gene has CDR1 SEHNR and CDR2 FQNEAQ (reference sequence). The CDR3 DNA is TGTGCCAGCAGGAGGTTAGGCTCTGGAAACACCATATATTTT. Residues: CASRRLGSGNTIYF.

This sequence joins TRBV29-1 and TRBJ2-7; 8 bases match TRBD1. The V and J ends lost 5 bases and 6 bases, in that order; junction bases with no gene match: 9. This CDR3 has 13 amino acids. CDR1 and CDR2 from the germline V gene are SQVTM and ANQGSEA. The CDR3 sequence is CSVREQGAGEQYF. The CDR3 DNA sequence: TGCAGCGTTAGGGAGCAGGGGGCTGGCGAGCAGTACTTC.

The V call is TRBV10-3, the J call TRBJ1-4; D remains unclear. Trimming left V 2 bases short and J 0 bases short, with 7 bases between. Germline assignment: CDR1 ENHRY and CDR2 SYGVKD. The CDR3 has 15 amino acids. The CDR3 here is CAISEGPATNEKLFF. The CDR3 DNA reads as TGTGCCATCAGTGAGGGGCCTGCAACTAATGAAAAACTGTTTTTT.

The rearrangement links TRBV3-1 (or the pseudogene TRBV3-2) to TRBJ2-3, with D uncertain. This CDR3 has 14 amino acids. Per the germline V gene, CDR1 is LGHDT and CDR2 is YNNKEL (reference sequence). The germline V and J ends were trimmed by 4 bases and 2 bases, with 10 bases remaining between them. CDR3 sequence reads: CASSPGAATDTQYF. CDR3 sequence (DNA): TGTGCCAGCAGCCCCGGTGCCGCCACAGATACGCAGTATTTT.

The chain employs TRBV6-6 and TRBJ2-7; D uncertain. Per germline, CDR1 MNHNY and CDR2 SVGAGI (reference sequence). The CDR3 extends over 15 amino acids. V shed 7 bases and J shed 2 bases, with 18 bases lying between them. CDR3 region: CASIVQAPPTYEQYV. For the CDR3, the DNA is TGTGCCAGCATTGTCCAGGCACCCCCAACCTACGAGCAGTACGTC.

This clone occurred once. In nucleotides, the CDR3 is TGCGCCAGCAGCGTAGGACAGGGGCAAAGCTATGGCTACACCTTC. It encodes CASSVGQGQSYGYTF. This chain uses TRBV5-1 with TRBJ1-2, with 9 bases aligning to TRBD1. The CDR3 has 15 residues. Trimming cost V 4 bases and J 4 bases; bases outside gene matches: 8. Germline V lookup: CDR1 SGHRS, CDR2 YFSETQ.

The gene calls are TRBV5-1 and TRBJ2-7; no firm D call. This CDR3 has 13 amino acids. Per germline, CDR1 SGHRS and CDR2 YFSETQ. The V gene lost 5 bases and the J gene lost 0 bases, with 9 bases spanning the gap. CDR3 DNA sequence: TGCGCCAGCAGATTCACGGGCTCCTACGAGCAGTACGTC. Its translation is CASRFTGSYEQYV.